The text below deals with one TCR beta chain. This entry belongs to a study of OX40 agonist ivuxolimab in advanced cancers. The wider study: Participants could have had prior anti-PD-1, anti-PD-L1 or anti-CTLA-4 therapy, and around 40% had some.

Trimming took off 5 bases at V and 2 bases at J, with 9 bases between the two ends. The CDR3 runs to 13 residues. The germline gives CDR1 SNHLY, CDR2 FYNNEI. Generated by immunoSEQ multiplex PCR, the TCRdb table keeps only in-frame clones and is missing some. Altogether tens of thousands of clones are present, 81% being singletons, with the ten largest covering about 5%. Specimen: CD4+ or CD8+ T cells sorted from blood, collected in a trial of the OX40 agonist ivuxolimab. This clonotype originated in an adult with an advanced solid tumor such as melanoma, head and neck, liver or kidney cancer. The chain joins TRBV2 to TRBJ1-1; D gene ambiguous. In DNA, the CDR3 is TGTGCCAGCAGTCAGGAAGTAAACACTGAAGCTTTCTTT. The encoded protein is CASSQEVNTEAFF. The entire variable domain, with the rest obtained from reference TRBV2 and TRBJ1-1, is as follows: EPEVTQTPSHQVTQMGQEVILRCVPISNHLYFYWYRQILGQKVEFLVSFYNNEISEKSEIFDDQFSVERPDGSNFTLKIRSTKLEDSAMYFCASSQEVNTEAFFGQGTRLTVV.